The 13 T cell receptor beta chains in this list originate from one sample, sequenced in a study of cytomegalovirus exposure and HLA in healthy donors. PCR was performed using 60 Vbeta and 13 Jbeta primers. TCRdb keeps only in-frame clones here, not all; method: immunoSEQ multiplex PCR. Among 150,000 to 200,000 clones listed, around 81% were seen once. Sequences were obtained from PBMCs. These receptors all come from a woman under 30 in good health and CMV-seropositive.

The chain recombines TRBV12-5 with TRBJ1-2; D possibly corresponds to TRBD1 (5 bases). This CDR3 spans 11 amino acids. Germline CDR1 and CDR2: LGHNT and FRNRAP. The V and J ends lost 5 bases and 5 bases respectively, with 6 bases between them. CDR3 coding DNA: TGTGCTAGTGGTCGGGGGTATGGCTACACCTTC. This translates into CASGRGYGYTF.

This clone was seen only a few times. The genes are TRBV28 and TRBJ1-1; the match to TRBD1 covers 10 bases. CDR3 length: 15 residues. Unmatched junction bases numbered 10, after V lost 6 bases and J lost 6 bases. Germline lookup yields CDR1 MDHEN and CDR2 SYDVKM. CDR3 region: CASSRDRGRLAEAFF. The CDR3 DNA reads TGTGCCAGCAGCCGGGACAGGGGACGTTTGGCTGAAGCTTTCTTT.

V usage is TRBV30 and J usage is TRBJ1-1; D may be TRBD1 (6 bases). CDR1 is GTSNPN and CDR2 is SVGIG in the germline V gene (reference sequence). The CDR3 is 14 residues long. The V end was cut by 6 bases, the J end by 11 bases, with 25 bases between. The CDR3 protein is CACRGGGRISKAFF. The CDR3 DNA sequence: TGTGCCTGCCGTGGTGGGGGCAGGATCTCGAAGGCTTTCTTT. Combining the CDR3 with reference TRBV30 and TRBJ1-1 gives the whole variable domain SQTIHQWPATLVQPVGSPLSLECTVEGTSNPNLYWYRQAAGRGLQLLFYSVGIGQISSEVPQNLSASRPQDRQFILSSKKLLLSDSGFYLCACRGGGRISKAFFGQGTRLTVV.

Of note for this clone: A junction end diverges from the germline sequence, so it may reflect a read error. This rearrangement joins TRBV7-6 to TRBJ2-2; possibly TRBD2 for D (6 bases). The V gene's germline CDR1 is SGHVS and CDR2 FNYEAQ. The CDR3 sequence is 16 residues long. In DNA, the CDR3 is TGTGCCGGCAGCTTAGTAGCCGGGGAGGTCACCGGGGAGCTGTTTTTT. As protein: CAGSLVAGEVTGELFF.

The chain employs TRBV21-1 and TRBJ2-5; TRBD2 was called by the table and not checked on the DNA. TRBV21-1 is described as a pseudogene. The CDR3 length is 14 residues. CDR3 region: CASSKGGGQETQYF. In nucleotides, the CDR3 is TGTGCCAGCAGCAAAGGTGGAGGGCAAGAGACCCAGTACTTC.

The chain recombines TRBV9 with TRBJ1-6, with D possibly being TRBD1 (6 bases). V dropped 4 bases and J dropped 6 bases, with 14 bases sitting between them. The germline V gene has CDR1 SGDLS and CDR2 YYNGEE. The CDR3 spans 15 residues. As DNA, the CDR3 is TGTGCCAGCAGCCCACGGCCAGGGGCTAATTCACCCCTCCACTTT. Protein product: CASSPRPGANSPLHF.

This sequence joins TRBV5-3 and TRBJ2-2; 12 bases match TRBD2. TRBV5-3 is noted as an ORF with a role that remains uncertain. The length of the CDR3 is 17 residues. V lost 4 bases and J lost 0; bases outside the gene matches: 4. CDR3 in amino acids: CARSLLAGGPNTGELFF. CDR3 sequence (DNA): TGTGCCAGAAGCCTACTAGCGGGGGGCCCGAACACCGGGGAGCTGTTTTTT.

This chain uses TRBV9 with TRBJ2-3, with D possibly being TRBD1 (5 bases). The CDR3 has 15 residues. Germline CDR1 and CDR2: SGDLS and YYNGEE. Between the trimmed V and J ends, which lost 4 bases and 2 bases, there was a span of 14 bases. The CDR3 region is CASSTTDSYTDTQYF. CDR3 bases: TGTGCCAGCAGCACCACTGACAGTTACACAGATACGCAGTATTTT.

This clone appeared once. The chain joins TRBV2 to TRBJ2-5; maybe TRBD2 (5 bases). V was shortened by 2 bases and J by 2 bases, with 12 bases between the two germline ends. CDR1 and CDR2 (germline): SNHLY, FYNNEI. The CDR3 runs to 15 residues. CDR3 in amino acids: CASSEPAALQETQYF. The CDR3 bases are TGTGCCAGCAGTGAACCAGCGGCGCTACAAGAGACCCAGTACTTC.

The chain joins TRBV15 to TRBJ2-2, with TRBD1 identical over 9 bases. V was clipped by 6 bases and J by 0 bases; unmatched bases: 20. Germline loops: CDR1 LNHNV, CDR2 YYDKDF (reference sequence). The CDR3 consists of 21 residues. CDR3 coding DNA: TGTGCCACCAGAGGAATGACAGGGGGTTACGGCCCTAATGCGAACACCGGGGAGCTGTTTTTT. It yields the protein CATRGMTGGYGPNANTGELFF.

This clone showed up just a few times. This rearrangement joins TRBV5-5 to TRBJ2-2; the match to TRBD2 covers 10 bases. V dropped 0 bases and J dropped 6; count of bases not matched to a gene: 2. From germline, CDR1 is SGHKS and CDR2 YYEKEE (reference sequence). There are 15 residues in the CDR3. CDR3 sequence (DNA): TGTGCCAGCAGCTTGGGACTAGCGGGTTCCGGGGAGCTGTTTTTT. Translation: CASSLGLAGSGELFF.

This sequence joins TRBV5-6 and TRBJ2-4; the D gene is possibly TRBD2 (5 bases). Germline-derived CDR1 and CDR2 are SGHDT and YYEEEE. The CDR3 contains 14 residues. Deletions cut 4 bases from V and 7 bases from J, with 15 bases between. The CDR3 sequence: CASSPDPSGNIQYF. Written as DNA, the CDR3 is TGTGCCAGCAGCCCAGATCCGTCGGGGAACATTCAGTACTTC.

A single count supports this clone. The J gene is TRBJ1-1, the V gene TRBV30; TRBD1 aligns across 11 bases. Germline V CDR1 and CDR2: GTSNPN, SVGIG (reference sequence). Trimming at V came to 3 bases and at J to 6 bases, leaving 3 bases not matched to a gene. The CDR3 loop spans 13 amino acids. CDR3 protein: CAWRGQGGAEAFF. The CDR3 nucleotides are TGTGCCTGGAGGGGACAGGGGGGGGCTGAAGCTTTCTTT.